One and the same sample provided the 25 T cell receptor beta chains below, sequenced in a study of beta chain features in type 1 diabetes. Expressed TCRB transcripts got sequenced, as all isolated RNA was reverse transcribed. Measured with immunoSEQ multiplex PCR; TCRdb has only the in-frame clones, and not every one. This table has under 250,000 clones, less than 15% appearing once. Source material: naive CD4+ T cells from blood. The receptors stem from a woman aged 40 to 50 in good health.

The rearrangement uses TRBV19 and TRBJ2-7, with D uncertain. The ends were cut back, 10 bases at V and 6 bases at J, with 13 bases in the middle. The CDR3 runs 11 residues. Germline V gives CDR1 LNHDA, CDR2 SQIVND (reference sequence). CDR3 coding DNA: TGTGCCACCTCTCGAACTGGCGAGCAGTACTTC. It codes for CATSRTGEQYF.

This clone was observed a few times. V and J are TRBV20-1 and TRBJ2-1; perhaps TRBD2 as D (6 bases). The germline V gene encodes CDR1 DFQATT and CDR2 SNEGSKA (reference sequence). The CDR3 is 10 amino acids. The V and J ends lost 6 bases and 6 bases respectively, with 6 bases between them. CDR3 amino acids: CSAGLNEQFF. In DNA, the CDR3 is TGCAGTGCGGGACTCAATGAGCAGTTCTTC.

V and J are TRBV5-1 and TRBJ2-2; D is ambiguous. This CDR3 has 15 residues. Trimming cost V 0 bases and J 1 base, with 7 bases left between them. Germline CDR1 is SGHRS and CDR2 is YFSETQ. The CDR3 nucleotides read TGCGCCAGCAGCTTGGGCCGGGTGAACACCGGGGAGCTGTTTTTT. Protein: CASSLGRVNTGELFF. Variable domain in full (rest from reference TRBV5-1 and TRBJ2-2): KAGVTQTPRYLIKTRGQQVTLSCSPISGHRSVSWYQQTPGQGLQFLFEYFSETQRNKGNFPGRFSGRQFSNSRSEMNVSTLELGDSALYLCASSLGRVNTGELFFGEGSRLTVL.

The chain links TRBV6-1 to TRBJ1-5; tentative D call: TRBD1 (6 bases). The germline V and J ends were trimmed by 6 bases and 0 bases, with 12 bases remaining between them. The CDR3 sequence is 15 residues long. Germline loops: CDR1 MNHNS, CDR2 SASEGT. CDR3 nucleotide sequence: TGTGCCAGCAGAACCGGGACACCTAGCAATCAGCCCCAGCATTTT. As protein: CASRTGTPSNQPQHF.

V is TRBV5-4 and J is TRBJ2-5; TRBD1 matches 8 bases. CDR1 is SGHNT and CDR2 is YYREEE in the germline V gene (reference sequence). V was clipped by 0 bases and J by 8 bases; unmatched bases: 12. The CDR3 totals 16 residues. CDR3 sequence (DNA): TGTGCCAGCAGCTTGGGTAAATCCGGGACAGGTGTAACCCAGTACTTC. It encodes CASSLGKSGTGVTQYF.

CDR3: CASSLGLAGGLYQETQYF. DNA for the CDR3: TGTGCCAGCAGCCTCGGACTAGCGGGGGGCCTGTACCAAGAGACCCAGTACTTC. The rearrangement links TRBV14 to TRBJ2-5, with 14 bases fitting TRBD2. The germline V gene encodes CDR1 SGHDN and CDR2 FVKESK. V lost 4 bases and J lost 0; bases outside the gene matches: 7. The CDR3 has 18 amino acids. The whole variable domain, filled in from reference TRBV14 and TRBJ2-5, reads EAGVTQFPSHSVIEKGQTVTLRCDPISGHDNLYWYRRVMGKEIKFLLHFVKESKQDESGMPNNRFLAERTGGTYSTLKVQPAELEDSGVYFCASSLGLAGGLYQETQYFGPGTRLLVL.

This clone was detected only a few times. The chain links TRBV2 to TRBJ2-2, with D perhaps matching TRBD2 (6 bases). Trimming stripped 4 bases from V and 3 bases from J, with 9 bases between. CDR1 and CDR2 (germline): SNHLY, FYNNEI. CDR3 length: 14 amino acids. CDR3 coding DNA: TGTGCCAGCAGTGGGGACTGGGACACCGGGGAGCTGTTTTTT. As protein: CASSGDWDTGELFF.

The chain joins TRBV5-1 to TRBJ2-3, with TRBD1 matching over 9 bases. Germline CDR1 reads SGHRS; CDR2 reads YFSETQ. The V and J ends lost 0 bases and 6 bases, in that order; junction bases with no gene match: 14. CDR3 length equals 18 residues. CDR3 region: CASSLASGTGQSFDTQYF. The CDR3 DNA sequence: TGCGCCAGCAGCTTGGCCTCCGGGACAGGGCAGTCGTTTGATACGCAGTATTTT.

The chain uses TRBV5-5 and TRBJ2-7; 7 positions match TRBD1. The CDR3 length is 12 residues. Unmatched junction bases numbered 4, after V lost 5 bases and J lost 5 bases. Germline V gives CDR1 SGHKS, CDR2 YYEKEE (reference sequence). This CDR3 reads CASRDRDNEQYF. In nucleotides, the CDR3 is TGTGCCAGCAGAGACAGGGATAACGAGCAGTACTTC.

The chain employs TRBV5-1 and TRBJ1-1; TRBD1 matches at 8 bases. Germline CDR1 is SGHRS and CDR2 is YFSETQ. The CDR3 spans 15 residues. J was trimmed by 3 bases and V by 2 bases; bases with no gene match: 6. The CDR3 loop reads CASSLQGVGDTEAFF. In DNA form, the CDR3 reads TGCGCCAGCAGCTTACAGGGGGTTGGGGACACTGAAGCTTTCTTT. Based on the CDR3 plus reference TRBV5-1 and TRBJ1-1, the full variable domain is KAGVTQTPRYLIKTRGQQVTLSCSPISGHRSVSWYQQTPGQGLQFLFEYFSETQRNKGNFPGRFSGRQFSNSRSEMNVSTLELGDSALYLCASSLQGVGDTEAFFGQGTRLTVV.

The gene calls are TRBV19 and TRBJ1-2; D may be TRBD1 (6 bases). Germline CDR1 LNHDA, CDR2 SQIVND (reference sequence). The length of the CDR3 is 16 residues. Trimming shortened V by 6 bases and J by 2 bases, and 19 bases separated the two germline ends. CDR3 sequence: CASSYPRDTRNYGYTF. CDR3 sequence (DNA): TGTGCCAGTAGCTACCCCCGGGACACAAGAAACTATGGCTACACCTTC. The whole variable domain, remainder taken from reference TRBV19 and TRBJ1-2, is DGGITQSPKYLFRKEGQNVTLSCEQNLNHDAMYWYRQDPGQGLRLIYYSQIVNDFQKGDIAEGYSVSREKKESFPLTVTSAQKNPTAFYLCASSYPRDTRNYGYTFGSGTRLTVV.

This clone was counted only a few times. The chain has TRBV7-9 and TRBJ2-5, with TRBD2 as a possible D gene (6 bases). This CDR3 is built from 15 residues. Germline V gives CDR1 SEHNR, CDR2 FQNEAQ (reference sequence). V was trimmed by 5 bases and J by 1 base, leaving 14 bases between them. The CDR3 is CASSPEGRIQETQYF. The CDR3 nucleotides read TGTGCCAGCAGCCCGGAGGGGAGGATCCAAGAGACCCAGTACTTC.

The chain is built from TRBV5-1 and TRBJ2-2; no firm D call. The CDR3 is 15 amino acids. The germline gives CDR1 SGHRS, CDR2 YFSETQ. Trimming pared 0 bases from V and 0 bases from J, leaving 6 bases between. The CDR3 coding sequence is TGCGCCAGCAGCTTGGGCGAAGCGAACACCGGGGAGCTGTTTTTT. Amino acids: CASSLGEANTGELFF.

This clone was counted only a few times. The CDR3 sequence: CASRRYRQGDGAEAFF. In nucleotides, the CDR3 is TGTGCCAGCCGCAGATACCGACAGGGGGATGGGGCTGAAGCTTTCTTT. This rearrangement joins TRBV11-2 to TRBJ1-1, with 9 bases that match TRBD1. The CDR3 extends over 16 amino acids. The germline V gene encodes CDR1 SGHAT and CDR2 FQNNGV. Trimming at V came to 8 bases and at J to 6 bases, leaving 16 bases not matched to a gene.

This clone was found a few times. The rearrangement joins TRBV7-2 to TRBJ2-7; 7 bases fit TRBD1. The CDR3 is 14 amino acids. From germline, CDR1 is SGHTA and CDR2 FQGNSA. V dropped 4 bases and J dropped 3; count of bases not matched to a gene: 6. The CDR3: CASSSRTGHYEQYF. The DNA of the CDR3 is TGTGCCAGCAGCTCTCGGACAGGCCACTACGAGCAGTACTTC.

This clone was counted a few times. The CDR3 DNA follows: TGTGCCACCACGTCCCGGGACAGGGGCGGGGGGGCAGATACGCAGTATTTT. Its translation is CATTSRDRGGGADTQYF. V and J are TRBV19 and TRBJ2-3; D may be TRBD1 (10 bases). The CDR3 loop spans 17 amino acids. Germline assignment: CDR1 LNHDA and CDR2 SQIVND (reference sequence). Trimming cost V 10 bases and J 4 bases, with 27 bases left between them.

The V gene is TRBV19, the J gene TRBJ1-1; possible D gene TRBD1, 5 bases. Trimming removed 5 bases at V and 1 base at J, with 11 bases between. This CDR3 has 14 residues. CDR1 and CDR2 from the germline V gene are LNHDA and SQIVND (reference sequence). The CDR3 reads CASSLGLPNTEAFF. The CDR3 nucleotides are TGTGCCAGTAGTTTGGGACTCCCGAACACTGAAGCTTTCTTT.

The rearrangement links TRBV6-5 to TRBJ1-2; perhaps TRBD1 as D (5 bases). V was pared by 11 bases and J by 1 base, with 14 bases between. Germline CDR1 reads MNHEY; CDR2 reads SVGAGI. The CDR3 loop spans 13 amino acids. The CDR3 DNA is TGTGCCGTGGCCCCAGACAGTAACTATGGCTACACCTTC. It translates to CAVAPDSNYGYTF.

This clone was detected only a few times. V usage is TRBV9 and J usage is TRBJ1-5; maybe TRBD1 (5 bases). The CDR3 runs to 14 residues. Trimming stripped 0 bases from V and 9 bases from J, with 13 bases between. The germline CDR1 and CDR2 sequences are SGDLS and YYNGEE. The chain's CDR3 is CASSVGGVGAPQHF. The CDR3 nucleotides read TGTGCCAGCAGCGTAGGGGGCGTTGGGGCGCCCCAGCATTTT.

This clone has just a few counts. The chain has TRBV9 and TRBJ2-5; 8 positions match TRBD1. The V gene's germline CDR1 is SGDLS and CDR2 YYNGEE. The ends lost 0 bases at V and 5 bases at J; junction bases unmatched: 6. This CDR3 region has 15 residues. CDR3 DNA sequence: TGTGCCAGCAGCGTAGCGGACAGGGCATGGGAGACCCAGTACTTC. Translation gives CASSVADRAWETQYF.

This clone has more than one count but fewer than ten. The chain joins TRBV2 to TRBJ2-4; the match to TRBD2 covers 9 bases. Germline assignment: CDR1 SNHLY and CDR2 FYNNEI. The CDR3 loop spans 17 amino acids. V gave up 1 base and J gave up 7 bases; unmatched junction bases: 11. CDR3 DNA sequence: TGTGCCAGCAGTGAAGGTTGGCGGGGGGGAATCCCCAACATTCAGTACTTC. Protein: CASSEGWRGGIPNIQYF. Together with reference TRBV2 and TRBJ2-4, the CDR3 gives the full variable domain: EPEVTQTPSHQVTQMGQEVILRCVPISNHLYFYWYRQILGQKVEFLVSFYNNEISEKSEIFDDQFSVERPDGSNFTLKIRSTKLEDSAMYFCASSEGWRGGIPNIQYFGAGTRLSVL.

CDR3 coding DNA: TGCGCCAGCAGCTTGGGACAGATACGTGAAAAACTGTTTTTT. It codes for CASSLGQIREKLFF. This sequence joins TRBV5-1 and TRBJ1-4; D perhaps matches TRBD1 (5 bases). The V and J ends lost 0 bases and 7 bases respectively, with 10 bases between them. Germline V gene data show CDR1 as SGHRS and CDR2 as YFSETQ. The CDR3 consists of 14 residues.

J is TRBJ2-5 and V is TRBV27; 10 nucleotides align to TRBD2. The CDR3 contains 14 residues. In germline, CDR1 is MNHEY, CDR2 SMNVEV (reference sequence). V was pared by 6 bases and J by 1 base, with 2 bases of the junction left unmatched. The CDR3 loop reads CASRIAGGQETQYF. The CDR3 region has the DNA TGTGCCAGCAGGATAGCGGGGGGCCAAGAGACCCAGTACTTC.

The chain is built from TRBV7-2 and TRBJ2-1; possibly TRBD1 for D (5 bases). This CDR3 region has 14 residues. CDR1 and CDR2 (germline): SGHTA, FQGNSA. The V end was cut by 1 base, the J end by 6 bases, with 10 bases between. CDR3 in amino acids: CASSLVWGGNEQFF. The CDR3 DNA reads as TGTGCCAGCAGCTTAGTTTGGGGCGGCAATGAGCAGTTCTTC.

Here the CDR3 DNA reads TGCGCCAGCACCCCAGGACAGGGGGCTATCTACGAGCAGTACTTC. Translation: CASTPGQGAIYEQYF. V is TRBV4-1 and J is TRBJ2-5; 11 bases are shared with TRBD1. The end of the DNA is better explained by TRBJ2-7, so the J call may be wrong. This CDR3 spans 15 amino acids. Germline CDR1 is MGHRA and CDR2 is YSYEKL.